These T cell receptor beta chains were read from a single sample in a study of shared clonotypes between healthy human individuals. Repertoires were generated with immunoSEQ multiplex PCR, while TCRdb's copy carries only in-frame clones and drops some. The sample has around 2.1 million clones; about 92% are singletons. Sequencing was performed on naive CD8+ T cells from PBMCs. The receptors derive from a man between 18 and 29 years old in good health. Some clones in this sample may be carry-over from other donors' samples. Each CDR3 is given with its conserved first and last residue. D genes are given only for firm matches. Clone size is stated in some rows and not others, as once, few, many or a class when expanded.

clone_size d_call j_call v_call cdr3_aa cdr3_nt
- - TRBJ2-1 TRBV19 CASSISWGPSYNEQFF TGTGCCAGTAGTATATCCTGGGGACCGTCCTACAATGAGCAGTTCTTC
once - TRBJ2-1 TRBV11-3 CASSPTDGDEQFF TGTGCCAGCAGCCCGACGGACGGCGATGAGCAGTTCTTC
- TRBD2 TRBJ2-1 TRBV28 CASSTGTSGRTYNEQFF TGTGCCAGCAGTACCGGGACTAGCGGGAGGACCTACAATGAGCAGTTCTTC
- - TRBJ2-3 TRBV7-9 CASSLPLMGGTQYF TGTGCCAGCAGCCTCCCTCTAATGGGGGGTACGCAGTATTTT
- TRBD1 TRBJ2-1 TRBV6-1 CASSTDRGRLDEQFF TGTGCCAGCAGTACCGACAGGGGGCGGCTCGATGAGCAGTTCTTC
- TRBD2 TRBJ2-7 TRBV14 CASSQEWTSWYEQYF TGTGCCAGCAGCCAAGAGTGGACTAGCTGGTACGAGCAGTACTTC
- - TRBJ2-1 TRBV27 CASSLLGGYVGHQFF TGTGCCAGCAGCTTACTTGGGGGGTATGTCGGTCACCAGTTCTTC
- TRBD2 TRBJ2-3 TRBV9 CASSQAGGTDTQYF TGTGCCAGCAGCCAAGCGGGAGGCACAGATACGCAGTATTTT
- TRBD1 TRBJ2-7 TRBV11-2 CASSLAAGGYEQYF TGTGCCAGCAGCTTAGCGGCAGGGGGATACGAGCAGTACTTC
few - TRBJ1-1 TRBV30 CAWNHPRDTEAFF TGTGCCTGGAATCATCCGCGGGACACTGAAGCTTTCTTT
- TRBD2 TRBJ2-5 TRBV15 CATQGRLAGETQYF TGTGCCACCCAAGGGAGGCTAGCGGGAGAGACCCAGTACTTC
once - TRBJ2-1 TRBV12-5 CASGFEGPNEQFF TGTGCTAGTGGTTTCGAGGGCCCCAATGAGCAGTTCTTC
- - TRBJ2-6 TRBV5-1 CASSQSRDSNPAGANVLTF TGCGCCAGCAGCCAAAGTCGGGACTCAAATCCTGCCGGGGCCAACGTCCTGACTTTC
few - TRBJ1-2 TRBV28 CASRLTLYGYTF TGTGCCAGCAGGCTAACTCTCTATGGCTACACCTTC
- - TRBJ2-3 TRBV27 CASSYGPGSTDTQYF TGTGCCAGCAGTTACGGCCCAGGAAGCACAGATACGCAGTATTTT
- - TRBJ1-5 TRBV10-3 CAISESAGLGVNQPQHF TGTGCCATCAGTGAGTCCGCGGGTTTGGGAGTAAATCAGCCCCAGCATTTT
- TRBD1 TRBJ1-1 TRBV9 CASSRSGTANTEAFF TGTGCCAGCAGTCGTAGTGGGACAGCGAACACTGAAGCTTTCTTT
- - TRBJ2-5 TRBV27 CASSGLRGGETQYF TGTGCCAGCAGCGGCCTGAGGGGGGGGGAGACCCAGTACTTC
once - TRBJ2-1 TRBV14 CASSPRRQGKGNEQFF TGTGCCAGCAGCCCACGTCGGCAGGGTAAGGGCAATGAGCAGTTCTTC
- - TRBJ2-1 TRBV27 CASSLGGQEQFF TGTGCCAGCAGTTTGGGTGGACAGGAGCAGTTCTTC
once TRBD2 TRBJ2-1 TRBV29-1 CSPRELAGGPYNEQFF TGCAGCCCTAGGGAACTAGCGGGAGGTCCCTACAATGAGCAGTTCTTC
- - TRBJ2-5 TRBV5-4 CASSIPTSTNQETQYF TGTGCCAGCAGCATCCCGACTTCTACCAACCAAGAGACCCAGTACTTC
- TRBD1 TRBJ2-3 TRBV19 CASSSRGRGTDTQYF TGTGCCAGTAGTAGCAGGGGGCGAGGTACAGATACGCAGTATTTT
- TRBD1 TRBJ1-1 TRBV27 CASREPGGRAFF TGTGCCAGCAGAGAACCAGGGGGCCGAGCTTTCTTT